This T cell receptor (beta chain) appears in the sequencing data of a study of shared clonotypes between healthy human individuals (dated by TCRdb to the early 2020s). For the study in its entirety: Three men and two women, aged 18 to 49 years, made up the cohort. For each donor, CD4 naive and CD4 memory were each run on three plates, CD8 naive on two plates, and CD8 memory on one plate. To estimate repertoire size and how much clonotype sharing occurs between individuals, the study deeply sequenced the blood TCR repertoires of several healthy adults. To increase sequencing depth and limit assay-specific biases, different laboratories used diverse techniques to prepare libraries and sequence TCR repertoires. Each donor's leukapheresis produced roughly between roughly 0.85 and 9.5 billion PBMCs. What the authors observed across the whole study: Compared with non-shared clonotypes, the clonotypes found in all four sorted-subset donors had higher generation probabilities. Sampling was restricted to blood, and TCR repertoires in tissue are likely to differ from TCR repertoires in blood. Even with the large sequencing depth, rarefaction of the sorted-subset datasets indicated that sequencing was incomplete. Because the study included a small number of donors, the genetic and exposure-history diversity represented was limited. When several donors were compared, the shared fraction of clonotypes was approximately 5% for naive CD4, more than 3% for naive CD8, 2.3% for memory CD4, and roughly 0.4% for memory CD8. Naive subsets generally had larger estimated clonotype richness than memory subsets did. Based on pairwise subsampling, the degree of clonotype sharing among donors was expected to be affected by sequencing depth.

The CDR3 sequence holds 16 residues, the cysteine and phenylalanine included. CDR3 DNA is the only sequence kept; it has 48 bases, read in frame from the first base. V and J lose 5 bases and 4 bases, and a span of 20 bases separates them. CDR1 and CDR2 are drawn from the germline V gene: SGHAT, FQNNGV. This clone was seen a few times. The antigen it recognizes is unknown. No clone much larger than this one lies a single base away; base qualities are absent. Using the deep immunoSEQ assay, TCR CDR3 regions were amplified from genomic DNA by multiplex PCR. Genomic DNA extracted from each cell subset was distributed evenly over all wells of several immunoSEQ 96-well plates, and each plate served as one replicate. For sorted subsets, approximately 190 ng of genomic DNA, equivalent to around 30,000 T cell genomes, went into each replicate PCR. Purified libraries were measured with a Qubit 3.0 fluorometer, size-checked on a Bioanalyzer 2100, and measured again with the KAPA Library Quantification kit. A separate single-read 150-cycle Illumina NextSeq 550 flow cell was used to sequence each immunoSEQ 96-well plate. As for the original processing: Because only junctional sequences without quality scores were contained in the immunoSEQ output, filtering matching that applied to full-length reads could not be performed. Sequences were annotated with PyIR, a Python wrapper for IgBLAST v1.9, using IMGT germline references to assign V/J genes and CDR3. Reads were removed for weak V/J assignments (E-value above 1e-6), missing CDR3, stop codons, out-of-frame junctions, or ambiguous translated residues. V3J clonotypes were defined as sequences sharing the same inferred V gene, J gene, and CDR3 amino acid sequence. Percentage overlap between repertoires was calculated by dividing the number of shared unique clonotypes by the size of the smaller repertoire. Three approaches were used to assess repertoire richness: RTK rarefaction, the Chao1 estimator, and Recon v2.1 estimates of unobserved clonotypes. Generation probabilities were computed with OLGA for all TCRbeta clonotypes obtained by the gDNA method from a handful of donors. Drawn from immuneACCESS, this table holds only the in-frame rearrangements with V and J called that TCRdb kept. Clones are partly lost; checked studies trace under half to an unresolved V gene and leave the rest unexplained. From that table come the V and J calls and clone size; the DNA was used to work out D and trimming. This sample holds over 800,000 clones; approximately 92% were observed only once. About 24% of the sample goes to the ten largest clones.

CD8 naive samples were obtained by positive selection for CCR7 among CD45RO-negative cells, yielding a CD45RA+CCR7+ population from which TemRA cells were excluded. The donors were healthy, HIV-negative adults who had no recently reported acute infections or vaccinations. All donors were Caucasian adults living in Nashville, Tennessee, USA. After blood collection by leukapheresis, PBMCs were isolated using Ficoll-Histopaque density gradient centrifugation and then cryopreserved in the vapor phase of liquid nitrogen. Analytical flow cytometry was used to check the purity and quantity of every magnetically sorted T cell population. Genomic DNA was isolated from every sorted fraction and measured by UV absorbance on a Nanodrop 2000c.

The material sequenced was naive CD8+ T cells sorted from blood. In the paper's terms, the cell subset or site label means: CD45RA+CCR7+. This sequence originates from a man between 25 and 39 years old in good health. Recombination linked TRBV11-2 to TRBJ2-5; 6 matching bases give a weak D call of TRBD1. The nucleotide sequence is TGTGCCAGCAGCCCTAAAGTACAGGGAAGTCGAGAGACCCAGTACTTC. This encodes CASSPKVQGSRETQYF.